These T cell receptor beta chains were read from a single sample in a study of cytomegalovirus exposure and HLA in healthy donors. The data were produced by immunoSEQ multiplex PCR, yet TCRdb's version contains in-frame clones alone and is incomplete. The top ten hold over 2% of the sample, which has 150,000 to 200,000 clones, around 80% seen once. Sequences were obtained from PBMCs. The receptors shown here come from a woman aged 45-65 years in good health and CMV-seronegative. CDR3s include the opening cysteine and the closing phenylalanine or tryptophan. The D gene is left open where the match is weak. The size field is filled for only some rows; it gives once, few, many or a size class.

j_call cdr3_length d_call clone_size v_call cdr3_nt cdr3_aa
TRBJ1-2 13 . . TRBV28 TGTGCCAGCTTGACAGGCGATAACTATGGCTACACCTTC CASLTGDNYGYTF
TRBJ2-1 14 . . TRBV29-1 TGCAGCGTTGAACTAGGGGGATTCTACAATGAGCAGTTCTTC CSVELGGFYNEQFF
TRBJ2-7 15 TRBD2 . TRBV10-2 TGCGCCTCACTAGAAGGGGCTAGCGGGAGCGGGGAGCAGTACTTC CASLEGASGSGEQYF
TRBJ1-2 14 . few TRBV7-9 TGTGCCAGCAGCCCAGGGGCGCAATGGTATGGCTACACCTTC CASSPGAQWYGYTF
TRBJ2-2 15 . . TRBV4-1 TGCGCCAGCAGCCAAGGCAGGACTCACACCGGGGAGCTGTTTTTT CASSQGRTHTGELFF
TRBJ2-7 16 . few TRBV7-3 TGTGCCAGCAGCTTAGGCGGGACTCTGAGACAATACGAGCAGTACTTC CASSLGGTLRQYEQYF
TRBJ1-1 14 . . TRBV7-2 TGTGCCAGCAGCTATGCCAGTGGAGACACTGAAGCTTTCTTT CASSYASGDTEAFF
TRBJ2-1 15 . . TRBV28 TGTGCCAGCACACACCCAGGGCGCTCCTACAATGAGCAGTTCTTC CASTHPGRSYNEQFF
TRBJ1-5 14 TRBD1 . TRBV7-2 TGTGCCAGCAGCGCGACAGGGGTCGGGCAGCCCCAGCATTTT CASSATGVGQPQHF
TRBJ1-5 13 . few TRBV7-8 TGTGCCAGCAGCTTTGGGGGGGTACAGCCCCAGCATTTT CASSFGGVQPQHF
TRBJ1-1 14 TRBD1 . TRBV10-3 TGTGCCACCGGGACAGGGGGTTCGGGCACTGAAGCTTTCTTT CATGTGGSGTEAFF
TRBJ2-5 16 TRBD2 . TRBV7-6 TGTGCCAGCAGCCCCTTAGCGGGGGGCGGCCAAGAGACCCAGTACTTC CASSPLAGGGQETQYF
TRBJ2-1 16 TRBD2 . TRBV28 TGTGCCAGCACCGGAGGCGTAGCGGGAGGTTACAATGAGCAGTTCTTC CASTGGVAGGYNEQFF
TRBJ2-7 15 TRBD1 once TRBV19 TGTGCCAGTAGTCCTGGGGACAGATCCAACTACGAGCAGTACTTC CASSPGDRSNYEQYF
TRBJ1-5 14 . . TRBV19 TGTGCCAGTAGTATAGGGGCGGGAAATCAGCCCCAGCATTTT CASSIGAGNQPQHF
TRBJ2-2 14 . . TRBV4-1 TGTGCCAGCAGCCAAGGCGGGGACACCGGGGAGCTGTTTTTT CASSQGGDTGELFF
TRBJ2-2 17 TRBD2 . TRBV4-3 TGCGCCAGCAGCCCCCAGTTCGGGGGAGGGCTCACCGGGGAGCTGTTTTTT CASSPQFGGGLTGELFF
TRBJ2-7 13 . . TRBV9 TGTGCCAGCAGCCCTCGACACTCTCTTGAGCAGTACTTC CASSPRHSLEQYF
TRBJ1-1 15 . . TRBV19 TGTGCCAGTAGTATACCCTACGGGGGGCATACTGAAGCTTTCTTT CASSIPYGGHTEAFF
TRBJ2-5 16 . . TRBV15 TGTGCCACCAGCAGAGTCTTAGCGGCGGTGTCGGAGACCCAGTACTTC CATSRVLAAVSETQYF
TRBJ2-2 13 . . TRBV2 TGTGCCAGCAGCGGACACGAGGCCGGGGAGCTGTTTTTT CASSGHEAGELFF
TRBJ2-2 17 TRBD1 . TRBV18 TGTGCCAGCTCTCCTCAATCCGGGACAGGGGGATCCGGGGAGCTGTTTTTT CASSPQSGTGGSGELFF
TRBJ2-5 16 TRBD2 . TRBV15 TGTGCCACCAGCAGCCAGCGGGAGGTCTTTGGCGAGACCCAGTACTTC CATSSQREVFGETQYF
TRBJ2-1 13 TRBD2 once TRBV7-2 TGTGCCAGCAGCCCTGGACTAGCGGGAGGGCAGTTCTTC CASSPGLAGGQFF
TRBJ2-5 14 . . TRBV5-4 TGTGCCAGCAGCTTACCGACTCCGCGAGAGACCCAGTACTTC CASSLPTPRETQYF
TRBJ2-7 15 . . TRBV5-1 TGCGCCAGCAGCTTGGGTGACACCTACAGGGACGAGCAGTACTTC CASSLGDTYRDEQYF
TRBJ2-7 13 . . TRBV7-2 TGTGCCAGCAGCTCTCGACAGTCCTACGAGCAGTACTTC CASSSRQSYEQYF
TRBJ1-2 12 TRBD1 . TRBV19 TGTGCCAGTAGGGACAGGGTGTATGGCTACACCTTC CASRDRVYGYTF
TRBJ1-2 15 TRBD1 . TRBV7-2 TGTGCCAGCAGCCTCCAAAACCGGGACAGCTATGGCTACACCTTC CASSLQNRDSYGYTF
TRBJ2-3 15 TRBD2 . TRBV7-2 TGTGCCAGCAGCTTAGGGGCGGGAGTGGCAGATACGCAGTATTTT CASSLGAGVADTQYF
TRBJ1-1 19 . . TRBV7-2 TGTGCCAGCAGCTCCCTGTCCGCGGTACACGGCAAACCGAACACTGAAGCTTTCTTT CASSSLSAVHGKPNTEAFF
TRBJ2-1 16 . few TRBV25-1 TGTGCCAGCAGTGAATTTATGGGGACAATCGACAATGAGCAGTTCTTC CASSEFMGTIDNEQFF
TRBJ1-2 16 . . TRBV4-2 TGTGCCAGCAGCCAAGGAGTCGACAGGCCGCTCGGTGGCTACACCTTC CASSQGVDRPLGGYTF
TRBJ2-7 15 TRBD1 . TRBV28 TGTGCCAGCAGTTCGGACAGGGAAGTGGGGAACGAGCAGTACTTC CASSSDREVGNEQYF
TRBJ1-1 15 . . TRBV14 TGTGCCAGCGGCCCACAGGTTCTAATGAACACTGAAGCTTTCTTT CASGPQVLMNTEAFF
TRBJ2-3 12 . . TRBV2 TGTGCCAGCAGGATGGGCGCAGATACGCAGTATTTT CASRMGADTQYF
TRBJ1-3 14 . few TRBV28 TGTGCCAGCAGTCATGGGGCCTCTGGAAACACCATATATTTT CASSHGASGNTIYF
TRBJ2-7 16 TRBD1 . TRBV14 TGTGCCAGCAGCCAAGAAGGGACAGGCCTTCCCTACGAGCAGTACTTC CASSQEGTGLPYEQYF
TRBJ1-2 15 TRBD1 . TRBV19 TGTGCCAGTAGTACCGGGACAGGGGGAAACTATGGCTACACCTTC CASSTGTGGNYGYTF
TRBJ2-7 12 TRBD1 . TRBV2 TGTGCCAGCAGATCAGGGGGCGCGCAGCAGTACTTC CASRSGGAQQYF
TRBJ2-4 19 TRBD2 . TRBV4-1 TGCGCCAGCAGCCAAGACGCACTAGCGGGAAAACTAGCCAAAAACATTCAGTACTTC CASSQDALAGKLAKNIQYF
TRBJ2-7 15 TRBD2 few TRBV9 TGTGCCAGCAGCGTAGGTCTAGCGGGGACCTACGAGCAGTACTTC CASSVGLAGTYEQYF
TRBJ1-4 17 . . TRBV7-2 TGTGCCAGCAGCCGCTTTGGGGCAGCCGCAACTAATGAAAAACTGTTTTTT CASSRFGAAATNEKLFF